Below are 30 T cell receptor beta chains sequenced from a single sample in a study of neurological immune-mediated disorders. Each CDR3 protein gets one entry after TCRdb re-called the 5' RACE reads with MiXCR. The sample holds under 70,000 distinct CDR3 sequences, under 4.5% seen once. Specimen: PBMCs. The receptors stem from a woman aged 25 to 39 with multiple sclerosis.

This clonotype was seen ten or more times. The genes are TRBV5-1 and TRBJ2-7, with a tentative D call TRBD2 (6 bases). The length of the CDR3 is 15 residues. The germline V gene encodes CDR1 SGHRS and CDR2 YFSETQ. Trimming took 4 bases from V and 4 from J, leaving 18 bases between them. Written as DNA, the CDR3 is TGCGCCAGCAGCCCCAATCGGCGGGAAAGGTACGAGCAGTACTTC. Its protein product is CASSPNRRERYEQYF.

This clonotype was detected many times. The chain carries TRBV6-5 and TRBJ2-1, with 8 bases identical to TRBD2. Germline CDR1 and CDR2: MNHEY and SVGAGI. V gave up 0 bases and J gave up 3 bases; unmatched junction bases: 4. CDR3 length: 16 amino acids. The CDR3 coding sequence is TGTGCCAGCAGTTACTCTGCGGGACTAGGCTACAATGAGCAGTTCTTC. Residues: CASSYSAGLGYNEQFF.

This clonotype was recorded at least ten times. The chain combines TRBV20-1 with TRBJ2-7; no definite D call. Trimming took 5 bases from V and 3 from J, leaving 14 bases between them. The germline V gene encodes CDR1 DFQATT and CDR2 SNEGSKA (reference sequence). This CDR3 comprises 13 residues. The CDR3 spells CSAPLIGHYEQYF. Written as DNA, the CDR3 is TGCAGTGCTCCGTTGATCGGGCACTACGAGCAGTACTTC.

This clonotype has a count of ten or more. This may come from a read error, since a much larger clone is one base off. The chain employs TRBV5-1 and TRBJ2-1; the D call may be TRBD1 or TRBD2 (5 bases each). The CDR3 totals 14 residues. Germline-derived CDR1 and CDR2 are SGHRS and YFSETQ. Trimming removed 5 bases from V and 4 bases from J, with 13 bases in between. The CDR3 coding sequence is TGCGCCAGCAGTGGGGGAAGAGGGTACAATGAGCAGTTCTTC. It specifies CASSGGRGYNEQFF.

This clonotype has ten or more counts. This chain connects TRBV5-1 to TRBJ1-5; tentatively, D is TRBD1 (5 bases). The germline CDR1 and CDR2 sequences are SGHRS and YFSETQ. Deletions cut 0 bases from V and 3 bases from J, with 10 bases between. This CDR3 is 15 amino acids long. This CDR3 is CASSLEGTDNQPQHF. CDR3 coding DNA: TGCGCCAGCAGCTTGGAAGGGACTGACAATCAGCCCCAGCATTTT.

This clonotype was observed many times. The J gene is TRBJ2-1, the V gene TRBV20-1; 8 bases line up with TRBD2. CDR3 length: 16 residues. After removal of 1 base from V and 5 bases from J, the junction contained 10 bases not matched to a gene. Germline CDR1 reads DFQATT; CDR2 reads SNEGSKA (reference sequence). CDR3 loop: CSARGLLAGTHNEQFF. DNA for the CDR3: TGCAGTGCTAGAGGATTGCTAGCGGGTACCCACAATGAGCAGTTCTTC.

This clonotype was detected ten times or more. V and J are TRBV5-1 and TRBJ2-4; weak D call: TRBD1 (6 bases). Trimming removed 0 bases from V and 6 bases from J, with 10 bases in between. This CDR3 is 14 amino acids long. CDR1 and CDR2 (germline): SGHRS, YFSETQ. The CDR3 region is CASSLDTGRNIQYF. In DNA form, the CDR3 reads TGCGCCAGCAGCTTGGACACAGGGAGAAACATTCAGTACTTC.

This clonotype was observed many times. This chain links TRBV10-2 with TRBJ1-3; D perhaps matches TRBD1 (5 bases). V dropped 3 bases and J dropped 0 bases, with 15 bases sitting between them. CDR3 size: 17 residues. The V gene's germline CDR1 is WSHSY and CDR2 SAAADI. The CDR3 protein is CASSDFLTDSSGNTIYF. The CDR3 DNA sequence: TGCGCCAGCAGTGACTTCCTGACAGATAGCTCTGGAAACACCATATATTTT.

This clonotype appeared many times. The genes are TRBV6-2 or TRBV6-3 and TRBJ2-7; TRBD2 might be the D (5 bases). V was cut by 4 bases and J by 5 bases, with 15 bases left in between. This CDR3 comprises 14 residues. The germline gives CDR1 MNHEY, CDR2 SVGEGT. CDR3 region: CASSFAWESDEQYF. CDR3 nucleotide sequence: TGTGCCAGCAGTTTCGCCTGGGAGTCTGACGAGCAGTACTTC.

Ten or more counts support this clonotype. The chain recombines TRBV20-1 with TRBJ2-3; D call uncertain. V lost 5 bases and J lost 5, with 14 bases in between. Germline V lookup: CDR1 DFQATT, CDR2 SNEGSKA (reference sequence). The CDR3 consists of 13 residues. The CDR3: CSAQQASLDTQYF. CDR3 DNA sequence: TGCAGTGCTCAGCAGGCCTCGCTAGATACGCAGTATTTT.

V gene TRBV18 combines with J gene TRBJ2-1, with 11 bases lining up with TRBD2. This CDR3 is 16 amino acids long. Per the germline V gene, CDR1 is KGHSH and CDR2 is LQKENI. J was trimmed by 5 bases and V by 6 bases; bases with no gene match: 9. CDR3 residues: CASSPSVAGGNNEQFF. DNA of the CDR3: TGTGCCAGCTCCCCCTCGGTAGCGGGAGGGAACAATGAGCAGTTCTTC.

This clonotype has a count of ten or more. The CDR3 nucleotides are TGTGCCAGCAGCCTCCGGACTAGTGGTAACACCGGGGAGCTGTTTTTT. It encodes CASSLRTSGNTGELFF. This chain joins TRBV3-1 and TRBJ2-2, with 7 bases lining up with TRBD2. The germline V gene encodes CDR1 LGHDT and CDR2 YNNKEL (reference sequence). V gave up 4 bases and J gave up 2 bases; unmatched junction bases: 7. CDR3 size: 16 residues.

The gene calls are TRBV12-3 or TRBV12-4 and TRBJ1-1; D is perhaps TRBD1 (5 bases). V lost 4 bases, J lost 0 bases, and 15 bases lay in between. The CDR3 loop spans 16 amino acids. CDR3 nucleotide sequence: TGTGCCAGCAGTTCTCGTCCAGGGTTCATGAACACTGAAGCTTTCTTT. Protein product: CASSSRPGFMNTEAFF.

In this sample, this clonotype turned up many times. Here the CDR3 reads CSACSSGDFYEQYF. CDR3 nucleotide sequence: TGCAGTGCATGCTCTAGCGGCGATTTTTACGAGCAGTACTTC. The chain is built from TRBV20-1 and TRBJ2-7; TRBD2 aligns across 7 bases. Germline assignment: CDR1 DFQATT and CDR2 SNEGSKA (reference sequence). V shed 6 bases, J shed 4 bases, and the junction held 12 bases outside the gene matches. CDR3 length equals 14 residues.

This clonotype was counted ten times or more. This sequence joins TRBV11-2 and TRBJ2-5, with D perhaps matching TRBD1 (6 bases). CDR1 is SGHAT and CDR2 is FQNNGV in the germline V gene. V lost 4 bases, J lost 4 bases, and 13 bases lay in between. This CDR3 contains 14 residues. CDR3 loop: CASSSFRGLETQYF. The CDR3 nucleotides are TGTGCCAGCAGCTCCTTCAGGGGTTTAGAGACCCAGTACTTC.

This clonotype occurred many times. The J gene is TRBJ2-7, the V gene TRBV4-3; 9 nucleotides match TRBD1. The germline V gene encodes CDR1 LGHNA and CDR2 YSLEER. The CDR3 spans 16 residues. The J segment lost 4 bases and the V segment lost 0 bases, leaving 7 bases of the junction unmatched. The CDR3 loop is CASSQDWGQGPYEQYF. In nucleotides, the CDR3 is TGCGCCAGCAGCCAAGATTGGGGACAGGGTCCGTACGAGCAGTACTTC.

This clonotype was detected ten times or more. The V gene is TRBV6-5, the J gene TRBJ2-7; 12 bases are a match to TRBD1. This CDR3 region has 14 residues. Germline CDR1 and CDR2: MNHEY and SVGAGI. Germline trimming cut 5 bases from V and 7 bases from J; bases unmatched to any gene: 6. The CDR3 loop reads CASSTGTGGGEQYF. In DNA, the CDR3 is TGTGCCAGCAGTACCGGGACAGGGGGCGGGGAGCAGTACTTC.

This clonotype was recorded at least ten times. This chain uses TRBV7-2 with TRBJ2-3; possibly TRBD1 for D (6 bases). CDR3 length equals 15 residues. Trimming removed 1 base at V and 4 bases at J, with 12 bases between. Germline CDR1 is SGHTA and CDR2 is FQGNSA. CDR3 DNA: TGTGCCAGCAGCTTAGTTGCTGGGGGCTCAGATACGCAGTATTTT. As protein: CASSLVAGGSDTQYF. Supplemented by reference TRBV7-2 and TRBJ2-3, the full variable domain reads GAGVSQSPSNKVTEKGKDVELRCDPISGHTALYWYRQSLGQGLEFLIYFQGNSAPDKSGLPSDRFSAERTGGSVSTLTIQRTQQEDSAVYLCASSLVAGGSDTQYFGPGTRLTVL.

This clonotype was detected ten times or more. This sequence joins TRBV29-1 and TRBJ1-1; D may be TRBD1 (6 bases). V shed 2 bases and J shed 1 base, with 8 bases lying between them. The CDR3 has 13 residues. CDR1 is SQVTM and CDR2 is ANQGSEA in the germline V gene. As DNA, the CDR3 is TGCAGCGTTGAACGGGGGCCGAACACTGAAGCTTTCTTT. It translates to CSVERGPNTEAFF.

Ten or more counts support this clonotype. V gene TRBV3-1 combines with J gene TRBJ2-1, with 10 bases fitting TRBD2. CDR1 and CDR2 from the germline V gene are LGHDT and YNNKEL (reference sequence). The CDR3 consists of 15 residues. V was clipped by 4 bases and J by 7 bases; unmatched bases: 7. The CDR3 coding sequence is TGTGCCAGCAGCCGAGGACTAGCGGCGGGGAATGAGCAGTTCTTC. Translating gives CASSRGLAAGNEQFF.

This clonotype turned up a few times. This chain links TRBV5-1 with TRBJ1-2, with 8 nucleotides matching TRBD1. Trimming at V came to 2 bases and at J to 4 bases, leaving 4 bases not matched to a gene. Germline lookup yields CDR1 SGHRS and CDR2 YFSETQ. CDR3 length: 14 residues. The DNA of the CDR3 is TGCGCCAGCAGCTTTGGACAGGGAGGCTATGGCTACACCTTC. Translating it yields CASSFGQGGYGYTF.

Ten or more counts support this clonotype. J is TRBJ2-7 and V is TRBV20-1; the match to TRBD2 covers 10 bases. This CDR3 contains 15 residues. Germline trimming cut 5 bases from V and 6 bases from J; bases unmatched to any gene: 13. Germline loops: CDR1 DFQATT, CDR2 SNEGSKA (reference sequence). CDR3 protein: CSAQGVTSGIGEQYF. DNA of the CDR3: TGCAGTGCTCAAGGGGTCACTAGCGGGATAGGCGAGCAGTACTTC.

This clonotype was found a few times. This rearrangement joins TRBV5-1 to TRBJ2-3; possibly TRBD1 for D (5 bases). From germline, CDR1 is SGHRS and CDR2 YFSETQ. There are 15 residues in the CDR3. V was trimmed by 0 bases and J by 0 bases, leaving 8 bases between them. Written as DNA, the CDR3 is TGCGCCAGCAGCTTGGAGGGGTATAGCACAGATACGCAGTATTTT. Its protein is CASSLEGYSTDTQYF.

This clonotype was counted ten times or more. This sequence joins TRBV5-1 and TRBJ1-4; TRBD1 might be the D (5 bases). CDR1 and CDR2 from the germline V gene are SGHRS and YFSETQ. CDR3 length equals 15 residues. V dropped 1 base and J dropped 7 bases, with 14 bases sitting between them. In DNA, the CDR3 is TGCGCCAGCAGCTTGAATGGACAAATAACTGAAAAACTGTTTTTT. It translates to CASSLNGQITEKLFF.

This clonotype was detected many times. The chain is built from TRBV6-6 and TRBJ2-2, with TRBD1 matching over 10 bases. The germline gives CDR1 MNHNY, CDR2 SVGAGI (reference sequence). V shed 6 bases, J shed 5 bases, and the junction held 12 bases outside the gene matches. The CDR3 loop spans 17 amino acids. The CDR3 is CASRTKTGGFITGELFF. The DNA of the CDR3 is TGTGCCAGCAGAACCAAGACAGGGGGCTTTATTACCGGGGAGCTGTTTTTT.

This clonotype was detected many times. The gene calls are TRBV20-1 and TRBJ1-6, with 7 bases lining up with TRBD1. The germline CDR1 and CDR2 sequences are DFQATT and SNEGSKA (reference sequence). The CDR3 consists of 14 residues. V lost 3 bases to trimming and J lost 3 bases; unmatched junction nucleotides: 2. The CDR3 here is CSASRTGYNSPLHF. The CDR3 nucleotides read TGCAGTGCTAGTAGGACAGGCTATAATTCACCCCTCCACTTT.

As to this clonotype: Possible read error: a much larger clone is one base away. The chain has TRBV7-2 and TRBJ1-4; the D is unclear. Germline V gene data show CDR1 as SGHTA and CDR2 as FQGNSA. The CDR3 spans 15 residues. The CDR3 here is CASSLAGRGNEKLLF. Written as DNA, the CDR3 is TGTGCCAGCAGCTTAGCAGGGCGGGGTAATGAAAAACTGCTTTTT.

The V and J genes are TRBV19 and TRBJ2-3, with 8 bases aligning to TRBD1. There are 13 residues in the CDR3. Germline V lookup: CDR1 LNHDA, CDR2 SQIVND (reference sequence). Trimming took 10 bases from V and 4 from J; bases not matched to a gene: 7. CDR3 sequence (DNA): TGTGCCAAGCCGGGACAGGATCCAGATACGCAGTATTTT. Translating it yields CAKPGQDPDTQYF.

This clonotype showed up just a few times. The chain is built from TRBV5-6 and TRBJ2-7; D is uncertain. With 0 bases removed from V and 6 bases from J, the gap between germline ends came to 10 bases. The CDR3 loop spans 13 amino acids. The V gene's germline CDR1 is SGHDT and CDR2 YYEEEE. CDR3 sequence: CASSLDSVSEQYF. CDR3 in DNA: TGTGCCAGCAGCTTGGACAGTGTATCCGAGCAGTACTTC. Full variable domain (rest looked up from reference TRBV5-6 and TRBJ2-7): DAGVTQSPTHLIKTRGQQVTLRCSPKSGHDTVSWYQQALGQGPQFIFQYYEEEERQRGNFPDRFSGHQFPNYSSELNVNALLLGDSALYLCASSLDSVSEQYFGPGTRLTVT.

This clonotype has only a few counts. The V gene is TRBV11-2, the J gene TRBJ2-1; 16 nucleotides line up with TRBD2. Germline loops: CDR1 SGHAT, CDR2 FQNNGV. J lost 9 bases, V lost 5 bases, and 4 bases had no gene match. This CDR3 contains 15 residues. The CDR3 sequence is CASSPGTSGGVEQFF. The CDR3 coding sequence is TGTGCCAGCAGCCCGGGGACTAGCGGGGGGGTTGAGCAGTTCTTC.